This TCR beta chain was sequenced during a study of blood T cell repertoires in COVID-19. Across the study: Samples taken during acute and convalescent COVID-19 were collected in the United States, Italy and Spain.

Original processing notes: Amplification from reference gene primers served as the basis for estimated nucleated cell counts. The repertoire was sequenced with immunoSEQ multiplex PCR; TCRdb's copy has only in-frame clones and lacks some. V, J and clone size are taken as reported in that table, and D and trimming were inferred from the DNA itself. The table lists 390,000 or so clones, under 85% of them singletons. Trimming shortened V by 3 bases and J by 8 bases, and 2 bases separated the two germline ends. Germline V gene lookup returns CDR1 SQVTM and CDR2 ANQGSEA. This CDR3 has 9 residues. The rearrangement joins TRBV29-1 to TRBJ2-1; D is uncertain. Sequencing input: PBMCs or T cells enriched from blood (not recorded which). The source of this sequence is a woman in her fifties or sixties who had recovered from COVID-19. The CDR3 DNA reads TGCAGCGTTGACGATGAGCAGTTCTTC. It is translated as CSVDDEQFF.